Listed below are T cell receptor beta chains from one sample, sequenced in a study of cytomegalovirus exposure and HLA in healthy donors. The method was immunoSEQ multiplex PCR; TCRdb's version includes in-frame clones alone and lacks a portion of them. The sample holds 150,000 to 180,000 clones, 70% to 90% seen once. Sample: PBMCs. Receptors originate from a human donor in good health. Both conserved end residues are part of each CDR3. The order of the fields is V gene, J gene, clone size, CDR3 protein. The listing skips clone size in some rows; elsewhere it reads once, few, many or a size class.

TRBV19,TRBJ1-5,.,CASSIVAGGNQPQHF
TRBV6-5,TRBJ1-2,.,CASSYSVEYGYTF
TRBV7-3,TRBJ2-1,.,CASSLNGGTYNEQFF
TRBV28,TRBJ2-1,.,CASSWTSGSWNEQFF
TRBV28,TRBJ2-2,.,CASSLYTGELFF
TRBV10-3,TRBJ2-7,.,CAISDYRTSIYEQYF
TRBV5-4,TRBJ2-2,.,CASSPSRISQGATGELFF
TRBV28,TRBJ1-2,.,CASETGQSYGYTF
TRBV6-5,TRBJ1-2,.,CASRLTGASGYTF
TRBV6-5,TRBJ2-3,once,CASSYRELDTQYF